Below are 24 T cell receptor beta chains sequenced from a single sample in a study of Tregs in tolerant kidney transplant recipients. Only in-frame clones appear in the TCRdb table, and some are missing; sequencing was by immunoSEQ multiplex PCR. The table has roughly 69,000 clones, under 98% seen once. The input for sequencing was Tregs from blood, taken before the transplant. The source is a human donor who received a combined kidney and bone marrow transplant.

The chain combines TRBV10-3 with TRBJ2-7; 8 bases line up with TRBD1. Germline loops: CDR1 ENHRY, CDR2 SYGVKD. The CDR3 loop spans 12 amino acids. V lost 6 bases to trimming and J lost 6 bases; unmatched junction nucleotides: 4. CDR3 residues: CAISLTGVEQYF. The CDR3 nucleotides read TGTGCCATCAGCCTGACAGGGGTCGAGCAGTACTTC.

The chain is built from TRBV7-2 and TRBJ2-2; TRBD1 matches 7 bases. The CDR3 totals 15 residues. Trimming cost V 5 bases and J 6 bases; bases outside gene matches: 9. Germline-derived CDR1 and CDR2 are SGHTA and FQGNSA. CDR3 nucleotide sequence: TGTGCCAGCAGCATCCGACAGGGTTGGGCCGGGGAGCTGTTTTTT. Protein sequence: CASSIRQGWAGELFF.

The V call is TRBV5-1, the J call TRBJ1-1; 7 nucleotides agree with TRBD1. The CDR3 is made up of 16 amino acids. V shed 0 bases and J 3 bases; nucleotides not matched to a gene: 8. Germline loops: CDR1 SGHRS, CDR2 YFSETQ. DNA of the CDR3: TGCGCCAGCAGCTTGGAGACAGGGTGGAGACACACTGAAGCTTTCTTT. Protein product: CASSLETGWRHTEAFF.

This chain links TRBV4-2 with TRBJ2-1, with 12 bases identical to TRBD2. Germline loops: CDR1 LGHNA, CDR2 YNFKEQ. The CDR3 contains 18 residues. Trimming removed 4 bases from V and 0 bases from J; junction bases left unmatched: 7. CDR3 residues: CASSPGLAGLSSYNEQFF. The CDR3 coding sequence is TGTGCCAGCAGCCCCGGACTAGCGGGGCTGAGCTCCTACAATGAGCAGTTCTTC.

The chain combines TRBV19 with TRBJ1-2, with a weak D call TRBD1 (6 bases). CDR3 length equals 13 residues. CDR1 is LNHDA and CDR2 is SQIVND in the germline V gene (reference sequence). Deletions cut 1 base from V and 5 bases from J, with 8 bases between. For the CDR3, the DNA is TGTGCCAGTAGTATAGGGACAGATTATGGCTACACCTTC. Translated: CASSIGTDYGYTF.

The V and J genes are TRBV5-1 and TRBJ2-3; 14 positions agree with TRBD2. Trimming removed 3 bases from V and 4 bases from J; junction bases left unmatched: 10. CDR1 SGHRS and CDR2 YFSETQ come from the germline V gene. The CDR3 is 18 residues long. The CDR3 region is CASSYFPGTSGGSDTQYF. The CDR3 DNA follows: TGCGCCAGCAGCTATTTCCCCGGGACTAGCGGGGGTTCAGATACGCAGTATTTT.

V and J are TRBV14 and TRBJ2-7; D is unclear. CDR3 length equals 15 residues. Trimming took 4 bases from V and 6 from J, leaving 19 bases between them. Germline V lookup: CDR1 SGHDN, CDR2 FVKESK. CDR3 coding DNA: TGTGCCAGCAGCCGCAGAATCCGGGTTCCCTCCGAGCAGTACTTC. This translates into CASSRRIRVPSEQYF. Full variable domain (outside the CDR3, taken from reference TRBV14 and TRBJ2-7): EAGVTQFPSHSVIEKGQTVTLRCDPISGHDNLYWYRRVMGKEIKFLLHFVKESKQDESGMPNNRFLAERTGGTYSTLKVQPAELEDSGVYFCASSRRIRVPSEQYFGPGTRLTVT.

This chain uses TRBV5-4 with TRBJ2-1; 8 bases are shared with TRBD2. Germline loops: CDR1 SGHNT, CDR2 YYREEE (reference sequence). After removal of 4 bases from V and 2 bases from J, the junction contained 8 bases not matched to a gene. This CDR3 comprises 16 residues. The CDR3, as DNA: TGTGCCAGCAGCCCCCCGGGGGGGATAGCCTACAATGAGCAGTTCTTC. It encodes CASSPPGGIAYNEQFF.

The V call is TRBV27, the J call TRBJ2-5; 13 bases agree with TRBD2. This CDR3 spans 15 amino acids. The V gene's germline CDR1 is MNHEY and CDR2 SMNVEV (reference sequence). The trim removed 8 bases at V and 5 bases at J, leaving 8 bases unmatched. CDR3 sequence: CASVSGTSGTETQYF. As DNA, the CDR3 is TGTGCCAGCGTGTCCGGGACTAGCGGGACGGAGACCCAGTACTTC.

This chain connects TRBV4-2 to TRBJ2-3, with TRBD2 matching over 14 bases. Looked up from germline, CDR1 is LGHNA and CDR2 is YNFKEQ. The CDR3 is made up of 19 amino acids. J was trimmed by 3 bases and V by 1 base; bases with no gene match: 9. The CDR3 nucleotides are TGTGCCAGCAGCCAAGTGGGACTAGCGGGAGTAATTAGGACAGATACGCAGTATTTT. Protein sequence: CASSQVGLAGVIRTDTQYF.

The rearrangement uses TRBV7-2 and TRBJ2-1; D may be TRBD1 (5 bases). This CDR3 region has 13 residues. The germline gives CDR1 SGHTA, CDR2 FQGNSA. Trimming took 8 bases from V and 9 from J, leaving 17 bases between them. CDR3 sequence (DNA): TGTGCCAGCCGGTTGGGGCAGTTTACTGAGCAGTTCTTC. This gives the protein CASRLGQFTEQFF.

J is TRBJ1-4 and V is TRBV28; D possibly corresponds to TRBD1 (5 bases). V lost 3 bases, J lost 10 bases, and 12 bases lay in between. Germline loops: CDR1 MDHEN, CDR2 SYDVKM. The CDR3 has 13 amino acids. CDR3 in amino acids: CASSFQGPGKLFF. As DNA, the CDR3 is TGTGCCAGCAGTTTCCAGGGCCCGGGAAAACTGTTTTTT.

A single count supports this clone. This chain joins TRBV11-2 and TRBJ2-7, with TRBD1 matching 8 bases. Germline CDR1 is SGHAT and CDR2 is FQNNGV. V lost 1 base, J lost 6 bases, and 8 bases stayed unmatched. The CDR3 has 15 amino acids. Written as DNA, the CDR3 is TGTGCCAGCAGCTTAGCCCTGGACAGGGTACCCGAGCAGTACTTC. It yields the protein CASSLALDRVPEQYF.

The gene calls are TRBV6-4 and TRBJ2-1; TRBD2 is a possible D gene (5 bases). CDR3 length equals 13 residues. The germline V gene has CDR1 MRHNA and CDR2 SNTAGT. V was clipped by 0 bases and J by 9 bases, with 9 bases between them. CDR3 protein: CASSDSYRGEQFF. CDR3 in DNA: TGTGCCAGCAGTGACTCTTATCGGGGTGAGCAGTTCTTC.

Note on this clone: Because the CDR3's place on the DNA is in doubt, the DNA is left out and the CDR3 is given as listed by TCRdb. V gene TRBV21-1 combines with J gene TRBJ2-3; the table gives TRBD2 as D, unverified against the DNA. TRBV21-1 counts as a pseudogene. Termini included, the CDR3 measures 19 amino acids. The CDR3 sequence: CASSKDPLRVAGGSDTQYF.

The genes are TRBV6-4 and TRBJ1-5; 8 bases line up with TRBD1. Germline V gives CDR1 MRHNA, CDR2 SNTAGT. The CDR3 has 12 amino acids. V trimming: 7 bases; J trimming: 5 bases; junction bases outside the gene matches: 1. CDR3 in amino acids: CASKTGDQPQHF. DNA for the CDR3: TGTGCCAGCAAGACAGGGGATCAGCCCCAGCATTTT.

In DNA form, the CDR3 reads TGCGCCAGCAGCTCGCCTAGCGGGAGTGATGAGCAGTTCTTC. Its protein is CASSSPSGSDEQFF. V and J are TRBV5-1 and TRBJ2-1; 10 bases align to TRBD2. CDR3 length: 14 amino acids. The germline CDR1 and CDR2 sequences are SGHRS and YFSETQ. Trimming removed 3 bases from V and 8 bases from J; junction bases left unmatched: 5.

This clone occurred once. V gene TRBV5-5 combines with J gene TRBJ2-1; possibly TRBD2 for D (6 bases). CDR3 length equals 16 residues. Germline CDR1 SGHKS, CDR2 YYEKEE (reference sequence). Trimming took 5 bases from V and 3 from J, leaving 18 bases between them. The chain's CDR3 is CASSISCGAGYNEQFF. The CDR3 DNA follows: TGTGCCAGCAGTATTAGTTGCGGGGCCGGCTACAATGAGCAGTTCTTC. Filled out from reference TRBV5-5 and TRBJ2-1, the complete variable domain reads DAGVTQSPTHLIKTRGQQVTLRCSPISGHKSVSWYQQVLGQGPQFIFQYYEKEERGRGNFPDRFSARQFPNYSSELNVNALLLGDSALYLCASSISCGAGYNEQFFGPGTRLTVL.

The chain carries TRBV7-2 and TRBJ2-3; 9 bases are shared with TRBD1. Germline assignment: CDR1 SGHTA and CDR2 FQGNSA. The CDR3 length is 14 residues. V gave up 5 bases and J gave up 4 bases; unmatched junction bases: 4. CDR3 coding DNA: TGTGCCAGCAGCCCTGGACAGGGGCCAGATACGCAGTATTTT. It translates to CASSPGQGPDTQYF.

The V gene is TRBV27, the J gene TRBJ1-3; weak D call: TRBD1 (6 bases). Germline V lookup: CDR1 MNHEY, CDR2 SMNVEV (reference sequence). CDR3 length: 13 residues. V lost 4 bases, J lost 12 bases, and 16 bases lay in between. Written as DNA, the CDR3 is TGTGCCAGCAGTTCCGGGACAACCAGCCACATATATTTT. Translating it yields CASSSGTTSHIYF.

The rearrangement joins TRBV4-2 to TRBJ2-1, with TRBD2 matching 7 bases. Germline V gives CDR1 LGHNA, CDR2 YNFKEQ. The V segment lost 4 bases and the J segment 7 bases; nucleotides outside the gene matches: 13. CDR3 length equals 16 residues. CDR3 bases: TGTGCCAGCAGCCGCTCTTTGGCGGGAGAGGGGAATGAGCAGTTCTTC. It encodes CASSRSLAGEGNEQFF.

The rearrangement joins TRBV25-1 to TRBJ1-1; a possible D gene is TRBD1 (5 bases). With 5 bases removed from V and 1 base from J, the gap between germline ends came to 11 bases. The germline V gene has CDR1 MGHDK and CDR2 SYGVNS. This CDR3 has 14 residues. The CDR3 nucleotides are TGTGCCAGCAGTCTTCTAGGGGAGAACACTGAAGCTTTCTTT. Translated, it gives CASSLLGENTEAFF. Full variable domain (rest looked up from reference TRBV25-1 and TRBJ1-1): EADIYQTPRYLVIGTGKKITLECSQTMGHDKMYWYQQDPGMELHLIHYSYGVNSTEKGDLSSESTVSRIRTEHFPLTLESARPSHTSQYLCASSLLGENTEAFFGQGTRLTVV.

The chain joins TRBV9 to TRBJ1-2; 10 bases align to TRBD1. The CDR3 has 16 residues. Trimming cost V 2 bases and J 0 bases; bases outside gene matches: 4. Germline V CDR1 and CDR2: SGDLS, YYNGEE. Here the CDR3 reads CASSVDRGRANYGYTF. DNA for the CDR3: TGTGCCAGCAGCGTTGACAGGGGGCGAGCTAACTATGGCTACACCTTC.

The chain is built from TRBV13 and TRBJ2-3; 14 bases fit TRBD2. With V trimmed by 5 bases and J by 5 bases, 9 bases remained unmatched. The germline CDR1 and CDR2 sequences are PRHDT and FYEKMQ (reference sequence). This CDR3 region has 17 residues. The CDR3 spells CASSGRLAGGRGDTQYF. CDR3 nucleotide sequence: TGTGCCAGCAGCGGTCGACTAGCGGGAGGGCGGGGAGATACGCAGTATTTT.